The 28 T cell receptor beta chains presented below share a single source sample, sequenced in a study of a mutant IDH1 vaccine in newly diagnosed glioma. These TCRs' antigens remain unknown. The assay was immunoSEQ multiplex PCR, and TCRdb's table has in-frame clones only and misses some. The sample consists of roughly 35,000 clones, around 75% of them appearing once. Time point described: week 47, end of study. Each vaccine dose was 300 ug of mutant IDH1 20-mer peptide, with topical imiquimod. Sample: PBMCs, taken from a glioma patient whose treatment included an IDH1 peptide vaccine. All receptors come from a man in his forties with glioma.

The chain uses TRBV5-5 and TRBJ2-1; weak D call: TRBD2 (6 bases). The CDR3 is 16 amino acids. Germline loops: CDR1 SGHKS, CDR2 YYEKEE (reference sequence). V was cut by 4 bases and J by 9 bases, with 23 bases left in between. The CDR3 sequence: CASSLFRDSVPGEQFF. The CDR3 coding sequence is TGTGCCAGCAGCCTATTCCGGGACTCAGTACCGGGTGAGCAGTTCTTC.

CDR3 DNA sequence: TGTGCCGGCGGAAAGCCCAGCCGTTTGAATACGCAGTATTTT. It specifies CAGGKPSRLNTQYF. V is TRBV7-2 and J is TRBJ2-3; D is unresolved. Germline V CDR1 and CDR2: SGHTA, FQGNSA. The V and J ends lost 11 bases and 7 bases respectively, with 22 bases between them. This CDR3 region has 14 residues.

The chain couples TRBV14 to TRBJ2-5; the match to TRBD1 covers 9 bases. The end of the DNA fits TRBJ2-7 better, so the J call may be wrong. This CDR3 contains 15 residues. Looked up from germline, CDR1 is SGHDN and CDR2 is FVKESK. The CDR3 bases are TGTGCCAGCAGCCAAGATCTGGGGACAGGGCTCGAGCAGTACTTC. Its protein product is CASSQDLGTGLEQYF.

The rearrangement uses TRBV7-2 and TRBJ2-1; possible D gene TRBD2, 5 bases. The CDR3 spans 17 residues. V lost 5 bases, J lost 5 bases, and 22 bases lay in between. Germline lookup yields CDR1 SGHTA and CDR2 FQGNSA. The CDR3 DNA reads as TGTGCCAGCAGCCCCACCGGCCTTCGGGATTCGAACAATGAGCAGTTCTTC. Protein sequence: CASSPTGLRDSNNEQFF. Complete variable domain (other parts from reference TRBV7-2 and TRBJ2-1): GAGVSQSPSNKVTEKGKDVELRCDPISGHTALYWYRQSLGQGLEFLIYFQGNSAPDKSGLPSDRFSAERTGGSVSTLTIQRTQQEDSAVYLCASSPTGLRDSNNEQFFGPGTRLTVL.

The rearrangement uses TRBV10-1 and TRBJ2-7, with 7 bases lining up with TRBD2. V shed 4 bases, J shed 6 bases, and the junction held 9 bases outside the gene matches. CDR1 WNHNN and CDR2 SYGVQD come from the germline V gene (reference sequence). The CDR3 is 14 residues long. The CDR3 loop is CASSVQREGTEQYF. CDR3 sequence (DNA): TGCGCCAGCAGTGTTCAGCGGGAAGGAACCGAGCAGTACTTC.

The chain recombines TRBV9 with TRBJ2-1; 7 nucleotides align to TRBD2. Germline CDR1 SGDLS, CDR2 YYNGEE. This CDR3 comprises 17 residues. V gave up 3 bases and J gave up 6 bases; unmatched junction bases: 15. DNA for the CDR3: TGTGCCAGCAGCGCTACAGTAGTAGTAGCGGGTTTCAATGAGCAGTTCTTC. Translating it yields CASSATVVVAGFNEQFF.

V gene TRBV6-5 combines with J gene TRBJ1-2; no clear D. V gave up 6 bases and J gave up 8 bases, with 16 bases separating them. Germline assignment: CDR1 MNHEY and CDR2 SVGAGI. CDR3 length equals 13 residues. The CDR3 is CASSETEPGGYTF. For the CDR3, the DNA is TGTGCCAGCAGCGAAACAGAGCCGGGGGGCTACACCTTC.

CDR3 sequence: CASSESREQFF. CDR3 DNA sequence: TGCGCCAGCAGTGAGTCGAGGGAGCAGTTCTTC. The chain links TRBV10-2 to TRBJ2-1; no definite D call. Germline values: CDR1 WSHSY, CDR2 SAAADI. Deletions cut 0 bases from V and 10 bases from J, with 4 bases between. The CDR3 length is 11 residues.

The rearrangement uses TRBV11-2 and TRBJ2-1; D is uncertain. The V end lost 6 bases, the J end lost 3 bases, and 15 bases lay between the germline ends. This CDR3 comprises 15 residues. Germline assignment: CDR1 SGHAT and CDR2 FQNNGV. The CDR3 loop reads CASSSLQQIYNEQFF. In DNA, the CDR3 is TGTGCCAGCAGTTCCCTCCAACAGATCTACAATGAGCAGTTCTTC.

The genes are TRBV7-9 and TRBJ2-1, with 10 positions matching TRBD2. The CDR3 has 16 residues. Germline CDR1 and CDR2: SEHNR and FQNEAQ (reference sequence). Trimming removed 5 bases from V and 8 bases from J; junction bases left unmatched: 12. The CDR3 loop is CASSPIAGGLGDEQFF. The CDR3 nucleotides read TGTGCCAGCAGCCCGATAGCGGGAGGCCTAGGCGATGAGCAGTTCTTC.

This chain connects TRBV30 to TRBJ2-3; D is possibly TRBD2 (6 bases). The CDR3 has 13 residues. The ends were cut back, 0 bases at V and 5 bases at J, with 9 bases in the middle. Per the germline V gene, CDR1 is GTSNPN and CDR2 is SVGIG (reference sequence). CDR3 coding DNA: TGTGCCTGGAGTGTACGGGGGAGAGATACGCAGTATTTT. Amino acid sequence: CAWSVRGRDTQYF.

This chain joins TRBV13 and TRBJ2-2; the D is unclear. V was pared by 3 bases and J by 2 bases, with 10 bases between. CDR3 length equals 15 residues. CDR1 is PRHDT and CDR2 is FYEKMQ in the germline V gene (reference sequence). CDR3 residues: CASSFLTGNTGELFF. The DNA for the CDR3 is TGTGCCAGCAGCTTTCTAACGGGCAACACCGGGGAGCTGTTTTTT.

This clone was counted a single time. The chain has TRBV7-2 and TRBJ2-3; D is unclear. V lost 0 bases and J 6 bases, leaving 13 bases between the germline ends. CDR3 size: 15 residues. Per the germline V gene, CDR1 is SGHTA and CDR2 is FQGNSA. This CDR3 is CASSLAPGPSDTQYF. Written as DNA, the CDR3 is TGTGCCAGCAGCTTAGCCCCCGGACCCTCGGATACGCAGTATTTT. Combining the CDR3 with reference TRBV7-2 and TRBJ2-3 gives the whole variable domain GAGVSQSPSNKVTEKGKDVELRCDPISGHTALYWYRQSLGQGLEFLIYFQGNSAPDKSGLPSDRFSAERTGGSVSTLTIQRTQQEDSAVYLCASSLAPGPSDTQYFGPGTRLTVL.

This clone appeared a few times. The chain couples TRBV4-1 to TRBJ1-4; tentative D call: TRBD1 (5 bases). V gave up 0 bases and J gave up 7 bases, with 12 bases separating them. The germline V gene encodes CDR1 MGHRA and CDR2 YSYEKL. This CDR3 is 15 amino acids long. CDR3 coding DNA: TGCGCCAGCAGCCAAGAGGGGCAGGGCCGTGAAAAACTGTTTTTT. Residues: CASSQEGQGREKLFF.

Only one count was recorded for this clone. The chain is built from TRBV5-1 and TRBJ1-2, with TRBD1 matching 8 bases. This CDR3 has 13 residues. With 4 bases clipped from V and 3 bases from J, the junction kept 2 bases outside the gene matches. The germline CDR1 and CDR2 sequences are SGHRS and YFSETQ. In DNA, the CDR3 is TGCGCCAGCAGCGTGGACAGGGACTATGGCTACACCTTC. Amino acid sequence: CASSVDRDYGYTF.

V is TRBV6-1 and J is TRBJ1-5; D call uncertain. V dropped 4 bases and J dropped 1 base, with 5 bases sitting between them. This CDR3 region has 13 residues. The germline V gene encodes CDR1 MNHNS and CDR2 SASEGT. CDR3: CASSVESNQPQHF. As DNA, the CDR3 is TGTGCCAGCAGTGTAGAAAGCAATCAGCCCCAGCATTTT.

The V and J genes are TRBV5-6 and TRBJ1-2; TRBD1 aligns across 8 bases. This CDR3 contains 14 residues. V shed 2 bases, J shed 4 bases, and the junction held 4 bases outside the gene matches. In germline, CDR1 is SGHDT, CDR2 YYEEEE. The CDR3 bases are TGTGCCAGCAGCTTTGCCGGGACAGGCTATGGCTACACCTTC. It encodes CASSFAGTGYGYTF.

In DNA, the CDR3 is TGTGCCAGCAGCCCGGGAGGGAAGCGGGGGGGCTCGGCCAAAAACATTCAGTACTTC. It specifies CASSPGGKRGGSAKNIQYF. The rearrangement joins TRBV5-6 to TRBJ2-4; 10 bases match TRBD2. Germline V gives CDR1 SGHDT, CDR2 YYEEEE. The ends lost 4 bases at V and 1 base at J; junction bases unmatched: 14. This CDR3 region has 19 residues.

The table lists this clone with a few counts. The V gene is TRBV5-1, the J gene TRBJ1-1, with D perhaps matching TRBD1 (5 bases). Germline CDR1 reads SGHRS; CDR2 reads YFSETQ. This CDR3 has 14 amino acids. The V end was cut by 4 bases, the J end by 0 bases, with 10 bases between. The CDR3 reads CASSEGLMNTEAFF. DNA of the CDR3: TGCGCCAGCAGCGAGGGGCTGATGAACACTGAAGCTTTCTTT.

This clone was counted once. This chain links TRBV11-3 with TRBJ2-1, with D perhaps TRBD2 (5 bases). V lost 3 bases and J 3 bases, leaving 12 bases between the germline ends. This CDR3 has 15 residues. Looked up from germline, CDR1 is SGHNT and CDR2 is YENEEA. The CDR3 loop reads CASSFFNGVYNEQFF. CDR3 in DNA: TGTGCCAGCAGCTTTTTTAACGGGGTCTACAATGAGCAGTTCTTC. The entire variable domain, with the rest obtained from reference TRBV11-3 and TRBJ2-1, is as follows: EAGVVQSPRYKIIEKKQPVAFWCNPISGHNTLYWYLQNLGQGPELLIRYENEEAVDDSQLPKDRFSAERLKGVDSTLKIQPAELGDSAVYLCASSFFNGVYNEQFFGPGTRLTVL.

The chain uses TRBV19 and TRBJ2-3; D gene uncertain. V lost 1 base and J 1 base, leaving 3 bases between the germline ends. The V gene's germline CDR1 is LNHDA and CDR2 SQIVND (reference sequence). This CDR3 comprises 13 residues. CDR3 DNA sequence: TGTGCCAGTAGTATAGTGGGCACAGATACGCAGTATTTT. Protein: CASSIVGTDTQYF.

This clone appeared a few times. V and J are TRBV19 and TRBJ1-1, with D possibly TRBD1 on 6 matching bases. Germline CDR1 LNHDA, CDR2 SQIVND (reference sequence). The CDR3 loop spans 14 amino acids. V was shortened by 9 bases and J by 3 bases, with 17 bases between the two germline ends. In DNA, the CDR3 is TGTGCCAGCCGTCCGGGACATTCGGACACTGAAGCTTTCTTT. It specifies CASRPGHSDTEAFF.

On this clone: Other nucleotide sequences in the sample specify the same CDR3. The gene calls are TRBV19 and TRBJ1-1; TRBD1 agrees at 10 bases. The CDR3 is 16 residues long. V shed 5 bases, J shed 0 bases, and the junction held 6 bases outside the gene matches. Germline lookup yields CDR1 LNHDA and CDR2 SQIVND (reference sequence). The CDR3 DNA reads as TGTGCCAGTAGTCTACGACAGGGGGCTGTGAACACTGAAGCTTTCTTT. This sequence encodes CASSLRQGAVNTEAFF.

This chain uses TRBV7-9 with TRBJ2-3; weak D call: TRBD1 (6 bases). Germline loops: CDR1 SEHNR, CDR2 FQNEAQ (reference sequence). CDR3 length equals 17 residues. Deletions cut 2 bases from V and 4 bases from J, with 19 bases between. This CDR3 reads CASSLYRDTRGADTQYF. Here the CDR3 DNA reads TGTGCCAGCAGCTTATATCGGGACACACGCGGAGCAGATACGCAGTATTTT. Combining the CDR3 with reference TRBV7-9 and TRBJ2-3 gives the whole variable domain DTGVSQNPRHKITKRGQNVTFRCDPISEHNRLYWYRQTLGQGPEFLTYFQNEAQLEKSRLLSDRFSAERPKGSFSTLEIQRTEQGDSAMYLCASSLYRDTRGADTQYFGPGTRLTVL.

There are a few counts of this clone. J is TRBJ1-1 and V is TRBV6-4; 7 bases agree with TRBD1. V was pared by 6 bases and J by 1 base, with 5 bases of the junction left unmatched. Germline loops: CDR1 MRHNA, CDR2 SNTAGT. The CDR3 has 14 residues. The CDR3 DNA follows: TGTGCCAGCAGGGCCGGACAGGCGAACACTGAAGCTTTCTTT. Amino acids: CASRAGQANTEAFF.

The chain employs TRBV11-2 and TRBJ2-1; the D gene is possibly TRBD2 (5 bases). V lost 5 bases, J lost 0 bases, and 11 bases lay in between. CDR1 is SGHAT and CDR2 is FQNNGV in the germline V gene. The CDR3 has 15 amino acids. CDR3 coding DNA: TGTGCCAGCAGCCTTAGCGCCTTCTCCTACAATGAGCAGTTCTTC. It specifies CASSLSAFSYNEQFF.

This clone showed up just a few times. The CDR3 nucleotides are TGTGCCAGCAGTGGTGCCGGGTGGCTGTTTTTT. This codes for CASSGAGWLFF. The chain links TRBV7-9 to TRBJ1-4; no firm D call. V lost 6 bases to trimming and J lost 14 bases, with 13 bases between them. CDR3 length equals 11 residues. CDR1 SEHNR and CDR2 FQNEAQ come from the germline V gene (reference sequence).

The rearrangement links TRBV7-9 to TRBJ1-2; no firm D call. CDR1 and CDR2 (germline): SEHNR, FQNEAQ (reference sequence). V lost 3 bases and J 0 bases, leaving 5 bases between the germline ends. CDR3 length: 13 amino acids. The CDR3 DNA reads as TGTGCCAGCAGCTTCAATACTAACTATGGCTACACCTTC. It yields the protein CASSFNTNYGYTF.